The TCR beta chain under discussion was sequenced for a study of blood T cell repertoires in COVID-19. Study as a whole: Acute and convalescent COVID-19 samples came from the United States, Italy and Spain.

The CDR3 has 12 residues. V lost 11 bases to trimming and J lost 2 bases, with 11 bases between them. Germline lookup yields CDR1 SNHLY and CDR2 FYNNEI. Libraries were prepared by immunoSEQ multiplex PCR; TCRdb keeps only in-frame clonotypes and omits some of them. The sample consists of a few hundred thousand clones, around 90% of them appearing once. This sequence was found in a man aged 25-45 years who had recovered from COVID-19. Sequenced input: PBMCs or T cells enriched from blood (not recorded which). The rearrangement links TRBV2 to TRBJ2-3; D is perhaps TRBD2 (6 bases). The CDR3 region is CAGGTFTDTQYF. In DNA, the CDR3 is TGTGCCGGCGGGACTTTCACAGATACGCAGTATTTT.